This T cell receptor (beta chain) comes out of a study of blood T cell repertoires in COVID-19. The wider study: Sources were T cells, B-cell-depleted T cells, or PBMCs; the material itself was cDNA or gDNA.

Per the original methods: How many nucleated cells were present was estimated from reference gene primer amplification. The table came from immunoSEQ multiplex PCR; TCRdb's copy has only in-frame clones and leaves some out. V and J calls and clone size are those listed in that table; D and trimming were worked out from the DNA. This table holds 150,000 to 200,000 clones, roughly 84% found once. CDR3 length: 14 amino acids. Per germline, CDR1 KGHDR and CDR2 SFDVKD. J lost 9 bases, V lost 3 bases, and 7 bases had no gene match. The TCR comes from a human donor in a cohort sampled during active COVID-19. Sequencing was performed on peripheral blood. The J gene is TRBJ1-3, the V gene TRBV24-1, with 7 positions matching TRBD1. The CDR3 nucleotides are TGTGCCACCAGTGATGCGAGCAGGGGGTCCACCATATATTTT. It yields the protein CATSDASRGSTIYF.